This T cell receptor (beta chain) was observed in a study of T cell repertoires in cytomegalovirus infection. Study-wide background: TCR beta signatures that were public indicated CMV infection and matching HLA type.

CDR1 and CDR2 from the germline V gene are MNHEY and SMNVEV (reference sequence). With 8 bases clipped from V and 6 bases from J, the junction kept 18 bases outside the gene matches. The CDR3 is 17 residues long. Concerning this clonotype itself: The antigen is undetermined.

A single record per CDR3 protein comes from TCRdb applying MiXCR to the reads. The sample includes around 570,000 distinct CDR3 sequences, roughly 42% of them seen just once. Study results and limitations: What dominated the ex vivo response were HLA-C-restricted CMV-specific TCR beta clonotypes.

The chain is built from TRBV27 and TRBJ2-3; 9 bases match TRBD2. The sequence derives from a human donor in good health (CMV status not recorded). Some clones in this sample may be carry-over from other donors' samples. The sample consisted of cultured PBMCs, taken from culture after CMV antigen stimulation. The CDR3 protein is CASGALLAGTERDTQYF. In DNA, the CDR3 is TGTGCCAGCGGGGCGCTCCTAGCGGGGACCGAGCGTGATACGCAGTATTTT.